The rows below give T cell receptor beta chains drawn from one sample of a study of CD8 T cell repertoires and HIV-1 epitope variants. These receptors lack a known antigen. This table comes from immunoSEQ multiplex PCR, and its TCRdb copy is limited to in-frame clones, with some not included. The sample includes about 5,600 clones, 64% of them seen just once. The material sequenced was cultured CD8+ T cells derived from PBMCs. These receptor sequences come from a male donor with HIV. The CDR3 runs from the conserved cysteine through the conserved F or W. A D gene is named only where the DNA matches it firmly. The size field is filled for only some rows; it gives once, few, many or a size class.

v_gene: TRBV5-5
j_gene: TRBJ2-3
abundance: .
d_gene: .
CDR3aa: CASSLWGPTDTQYF
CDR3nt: TGTGCCAGCAGCTTATGGGGACCCACAGATACGCAGTATTTT

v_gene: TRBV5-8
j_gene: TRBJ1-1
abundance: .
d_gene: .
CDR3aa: CASSLRGSDEAFF
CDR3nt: TGTGCCAGCAGCTTGAGGGGAAGTGATGAAGCTTTCTTT

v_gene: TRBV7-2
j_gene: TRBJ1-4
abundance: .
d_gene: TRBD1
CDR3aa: CASSWGQGTEKLFF
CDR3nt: TGTGCCAGCAGCTGGGGACAGGGAACTGAAAAACTGTTTTTT

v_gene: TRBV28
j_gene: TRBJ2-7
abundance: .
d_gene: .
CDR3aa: CASSLPSAQYNSRSYEQYF
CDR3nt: TGTGCCAGCAGTTTACCCAGTGCTCAGTATAACAGCCGCTCCTACGAGCAGTACTTC

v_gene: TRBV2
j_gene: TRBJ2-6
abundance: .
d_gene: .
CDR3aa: CASRAGANVLTF
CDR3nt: TGTGCCAGCAGGGCTGGGGCCAACGTCCTGACTTTC

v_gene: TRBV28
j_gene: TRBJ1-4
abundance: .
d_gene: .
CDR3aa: CASSPATNEKLFF
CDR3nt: TGTGCCAGCAGTCCTGCAACTAATGAAAAACTGTTTTTT

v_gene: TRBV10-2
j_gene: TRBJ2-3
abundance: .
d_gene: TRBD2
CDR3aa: CASSEIGLAGDTQYF
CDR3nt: TGCGCCAGCAGTGAGATAGGACTAGCGGGCGATACGCAGTATTTT

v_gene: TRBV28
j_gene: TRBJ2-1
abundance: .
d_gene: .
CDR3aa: CASFGVAVGSYNEQFF
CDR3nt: TGTGCCAGTTTCGGGGTCGCGGTGGGCTCCTACAATGAGCAGTTCTTC

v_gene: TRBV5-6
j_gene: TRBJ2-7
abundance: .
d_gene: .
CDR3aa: CASSLGPSLGDYEQYF
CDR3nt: TGTGCCAGCAGCTTGGGGCCTTCTTTGGGAGATTACGAGCAGTACTTC

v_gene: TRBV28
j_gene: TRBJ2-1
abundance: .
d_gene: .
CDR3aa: CASSPVLRANEQFF
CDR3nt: TGTGCCAGCTCCCCGGTTTTGAGGGCCAATGAGCAGTTCTTC

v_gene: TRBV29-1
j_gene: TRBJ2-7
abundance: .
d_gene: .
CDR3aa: CSVVGAGEQYF
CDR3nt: TGCAGCGTTGTAGGGGCCGGCGAGCAGTACTTC

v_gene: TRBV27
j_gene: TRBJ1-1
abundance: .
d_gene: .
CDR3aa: CASSLWPRGYTEAFF
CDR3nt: TGTGCCAGCAGCCTATGGCCGAGAGGGTACACTGAAGCTTTCTTT

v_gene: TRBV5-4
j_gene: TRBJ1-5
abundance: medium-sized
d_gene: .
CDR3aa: CASSFSGSNQPQHF
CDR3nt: TGTGCCAGCAGCTTTTCGGGTAGCAATCAGCCCCAGCATTTT

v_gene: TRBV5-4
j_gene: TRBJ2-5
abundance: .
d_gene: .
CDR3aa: CASSLEAGQETQYF
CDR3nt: TGTGCCAGCAGCTTGGAGGCAGGGCAAGAGACCCAGTACTTC

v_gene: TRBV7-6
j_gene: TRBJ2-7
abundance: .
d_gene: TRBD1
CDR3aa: CASSLGTVNYFYEQYF
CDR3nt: TGTGCCAGCAGCCTCGGGACAGTAAATTATTTCTACGAGCAGTACTTC

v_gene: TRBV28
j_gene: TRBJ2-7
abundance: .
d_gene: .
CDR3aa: CASTKGWGAAYEQYF
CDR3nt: TGTGCCAGCACCAAGGGGTGGGGGGCCGCCTACGAGCAGTACTTC

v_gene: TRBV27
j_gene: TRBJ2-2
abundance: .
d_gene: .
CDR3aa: CASSFSGGGELFF
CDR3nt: TGTGCCAGCAGTTTCTCGGGTGGCGGGGAGCTGTTTTTT

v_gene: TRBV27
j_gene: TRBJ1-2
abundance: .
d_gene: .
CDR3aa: CASSFLAGQGVGYGYTF
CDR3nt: TGTGCCAGCAGTTTCCTCGCAGGGCAGGGAGTCGGCTATGGCTACACCTTC

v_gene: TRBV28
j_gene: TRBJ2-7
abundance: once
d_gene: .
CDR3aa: CASSHLYEQYF
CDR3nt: TGTGCCAGCAGTCACTTGTACGAGCAGTACTTC

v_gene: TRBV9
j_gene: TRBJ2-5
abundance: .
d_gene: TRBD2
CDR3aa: CASSVEASSGNTYQETQYF
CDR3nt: TGTGCCAGCAGCGTAGAGGCGTCTAGCGGAAACACGTACCAAGAGACCCAGTACTTC

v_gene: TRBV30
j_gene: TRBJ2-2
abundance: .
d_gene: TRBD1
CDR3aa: CAWSYRDRATGELFF
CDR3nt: TGTGCCTGGAGTTACCGGGACAGGGCCACCGGGGAGCTGTTTTTT

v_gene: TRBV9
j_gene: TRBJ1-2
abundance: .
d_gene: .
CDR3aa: CASSLRSQDPMGYTF
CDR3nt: TGTGCCAGCAGCCTTCGGTCGCAGGATCCTATGGGCTACACCTTC

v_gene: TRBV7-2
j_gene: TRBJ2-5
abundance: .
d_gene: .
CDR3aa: CASSLVDRSQETQYF
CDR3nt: TGTGCCAGCAGCTTAGTAGACAGATCACAAGAGACCCAGTACTTC

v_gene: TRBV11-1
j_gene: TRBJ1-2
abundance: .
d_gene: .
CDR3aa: CASSPNPTLGDGYTF
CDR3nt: TGTGCCAGCAGCCCAAACCCGACTCTTGGGGACGGCTACACCTTC

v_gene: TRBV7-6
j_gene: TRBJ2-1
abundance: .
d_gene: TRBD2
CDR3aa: CASSFASGGAGEQFF
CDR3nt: TGTGCCAGCAGCTTTGCGAGCGGGGGGGCAGGGGAGCAGTTCTTC

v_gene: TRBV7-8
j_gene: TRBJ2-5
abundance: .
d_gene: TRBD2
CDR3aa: CASSPGGTRQRFGETQYF
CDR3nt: TGTGCCAGCAGCCCCGGGGGGACCCGTCAACGGTTTGGAGAGACCCAGTACTTC

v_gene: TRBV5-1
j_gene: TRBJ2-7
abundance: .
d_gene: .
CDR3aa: CASSLNLGFYEQYF
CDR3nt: TGCGCCAGCAGCTTGAACCTGGGGTTCTACGAGCAGTACTTC

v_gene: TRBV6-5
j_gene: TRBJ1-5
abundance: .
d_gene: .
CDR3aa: CATTTDYSNQPQHF
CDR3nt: TGTGCCACCACGACAGATTATAGCAATCAGCCCCAGCATTTT

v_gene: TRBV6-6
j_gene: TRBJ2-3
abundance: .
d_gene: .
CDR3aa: CASSYISGDTQYF
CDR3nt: TGTGCCAGCAGTTACATCTCAGGAGATACGCAGTATTTT

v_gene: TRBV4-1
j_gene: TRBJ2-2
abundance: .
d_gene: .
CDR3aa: CASSQVGLGELFF
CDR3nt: TGCGCCAGCAGCCAAGTAGGCCTCGGGGAGCTGTTTTTT

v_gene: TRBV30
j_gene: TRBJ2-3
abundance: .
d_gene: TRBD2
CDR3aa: CAWSAGGTDTQYF
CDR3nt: TGTGCCTGGAGCGCGGGGGGCACAGATACGCAGTATTTT

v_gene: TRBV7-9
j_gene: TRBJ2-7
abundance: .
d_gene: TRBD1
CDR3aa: CASSSNRDRAYEQYF
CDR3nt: TGTGCCAGCAGCTCAAACCGGGACAGGGCCTACGAGCAGTACTTC

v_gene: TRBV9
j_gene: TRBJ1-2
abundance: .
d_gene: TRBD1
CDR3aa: CASSTPGQVLGYTF
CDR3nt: TGTGCCAGCAGCACTCCGGGACAGGTTCTCGGCTACACCTTC

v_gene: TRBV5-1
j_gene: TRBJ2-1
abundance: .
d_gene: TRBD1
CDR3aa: CASYLSLQGESNEQFF
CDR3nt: TGCGCCAGCTACCTTTCGCTACAGGGGGAGAGCAATGAGCAGTTCTTC

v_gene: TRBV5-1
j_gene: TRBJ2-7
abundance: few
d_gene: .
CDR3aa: CASSPWDGYEQYF
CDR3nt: TGCGCCAGCAGCCCATGGGACGGCTACGAGCAGTACTTC

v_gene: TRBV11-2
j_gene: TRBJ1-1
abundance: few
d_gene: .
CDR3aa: CASSPGPQAFF
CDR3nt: TGTGCCAGCAGTCCGGGACCTCAAGCTTTCTTT

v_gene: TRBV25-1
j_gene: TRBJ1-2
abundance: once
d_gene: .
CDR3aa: CASSDDGTFANYGYTF
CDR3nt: TGTGCCAGCAGTGACGACGGGACCTTCGCTAACTATGGCTACACCTTC

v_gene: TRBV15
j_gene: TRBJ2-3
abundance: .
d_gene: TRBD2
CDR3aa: CATSRLASGRSTDTQYF
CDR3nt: TGTGCCACCAGCAGACTGGCTAGCGGTCGTAGCACAGATACGCAGTATTTT

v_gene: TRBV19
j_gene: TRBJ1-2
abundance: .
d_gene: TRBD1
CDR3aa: CASSIWSGQINYGYTF
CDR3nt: TGTGCCAGTAGTATATGGTCGGGACAGATTAACTATGGCTACACCTTC

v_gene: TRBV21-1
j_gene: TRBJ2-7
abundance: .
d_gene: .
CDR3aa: CASSKGRQGIVAYEQYF
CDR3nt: TGTGCCAGCAGCAAAGGGCGACAGGGCATCGTCGCGTACGAGCAGTACTTC

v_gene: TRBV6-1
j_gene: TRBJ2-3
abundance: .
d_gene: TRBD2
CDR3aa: CASPSGEAYTDTQYF
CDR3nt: TGTGCCAGCCCGAGCGGGGAGGCCTACACAGATACGCAGTATTTT

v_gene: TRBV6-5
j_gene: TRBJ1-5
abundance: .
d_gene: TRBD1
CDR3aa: CASSYYPDRAGQPQHF
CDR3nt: TGTGCCAGCAGTTACTACCCCGACAGGGCGGGTCAGCCCCAGCATTTT

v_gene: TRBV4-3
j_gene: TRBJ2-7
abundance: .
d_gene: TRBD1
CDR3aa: CASSQEGQGTYEQYF
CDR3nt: TGCGCCAGCAGCCAAGAAGGACAGGGAACCTACGAGCAGTACTTC

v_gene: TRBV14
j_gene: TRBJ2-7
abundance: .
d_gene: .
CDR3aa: CASSQATTGTYEQYF
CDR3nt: TGTGCCAGCAGCCAAGCGACCACAGGGACCTACGAGCAGTACTTC

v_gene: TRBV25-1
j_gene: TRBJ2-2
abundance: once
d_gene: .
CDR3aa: CASSVGTGELFF
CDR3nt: TGTGCCAGCAGTGTGGGCACCGGGGAGCTGTTTTTT

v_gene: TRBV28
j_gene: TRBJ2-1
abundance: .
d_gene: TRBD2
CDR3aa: CASSFTAGEVFNEQFF
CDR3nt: TGTGCCAGCAGTTTTACGGCGGGAGAAGTCTTCAATGAGCAGTTCTTC

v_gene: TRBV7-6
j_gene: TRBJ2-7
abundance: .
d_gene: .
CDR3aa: CASSLTPPDRPPHEQYF
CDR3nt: TGTGCCAGCAGCTTAACCCCCCCCGACAGGCCGCCCCACGAGCAGTACTTC

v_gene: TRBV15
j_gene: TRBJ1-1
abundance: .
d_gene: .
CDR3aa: CATSRDRGLNTEAFF
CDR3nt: TGTGCCACCAGCAGAGACCGGGGTTTAAACACTGAAGCTTTCTTT

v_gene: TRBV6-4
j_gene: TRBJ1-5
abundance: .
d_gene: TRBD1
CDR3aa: CASSRDRERSNQPQHF
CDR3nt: TGTGCCAGCAGCCGAGACAGGGAGCGAAGCAATCAGCCCCAGCATTTT